Included here is one T cell receptor beta chain sequence, with context. Its specificity is unknown. This record comes from a study of Ad26.COV2.S vaccination and SARS-CoV-2 variants. Study at large: Ad26.COV2.S was injected intramuscularly once or twice, 56 days apart. The study's findings and limits: Following vaccination, spike-specific CD8+ and CD4+ T cell responses reportedly exhibited substantial breadth. Among vaccine recipients, spike-specific TCR breadth exceeded that of placebo recipients.

The CDR3 covers 12 residues. Trimming took off 9 bases at V and 5 bases at J, with 13 bases between the two ends. The table came from immunoSEQ multiplex PCR; TCRdb's copy has only in-frame clones and leaves some out. The sample holds about 350,000 clones, about 87% seen once. The treatment denotes: some 20 received Ad26.COV2.S at low or high dose, single or two shots; about 5 received placebo; per-sample allocation not given. Sampling was done on day 63 after the first vaccine or placebo injection. The rearrangement links TRBV12-3 or TRBV12-4 to TRBJ1-1, with D possibly being TRBD1 (5 bases). The sequences come from peripheral blood, collected in a trial of Ad26.COV2.S vaccine versus placebo. This sequence originates from a person aged 18-60 years who received the Ad26.COV2.S COVID-19 vaccine or a placebo. The CDR3 is CASNLGGTEAFF. The CDR3 nucleotides read TGTGCCAGTAACCTCGGGGGGACTGAAGCTTTCTTT.